This is a list of T cell receptor beta chains from one sample in a study of T-cell memory formation after mild COVID-19. TCRdb reprocessed the 5' RACE reads with MiXCR, giving one entry per CDR3 protein. The data hold over 500,000 distinct CDR3 sequences, with 17% observed a single time. The sample comprised PBMCs or a T cell subset sorted from them (not recorded which). The source is an adult woman who had mild COVID-19 (a few samples of this study predate the infection). Cell type and time point are not known. The CDR3 runs from the conserved cysteine through the conserved F or W. The D gene is left open where the match is weak. Expanded clones are given a class, and other clones once, few, many or no size at all.

v_call	clone_size	d_call	j_call	cdr3_nt	cdr3_aa
TRBV20-1	many	TRBD1	TRBJ2-1	TGCAGTGGAGATAGGGGGCTAGCCGGAGACGAGCAGTTCTTC	CSGDRGLAGDEQFF
TRBV9	.	.	TRBJ1-1	TGTGCCAGCAGCGAGTCCGGGACGGCGAACACTGAAGCTTTCTTT	CASSESGTANTEAFF
TRBV7-9	.	TRBD1	TRBJ2-7	TGTGCCAGCAGCCCCCTCCGGGGTTTCCGGGACAGGGTCTACGAGCAGTACTTC	CASSPLRGFRDRVYEQYF
TRBV30	once	.	TRBJ2-3	TGTGCCTGGAACCTTGCGGATACGCAGTATTTT	CAWNLADTQYF
TRBV12-3/TRBV12-4	many	TRBD1	TRBJ1-5	TGTGCCAGCAGTTTATCCAAGGGGGCTATTCAGCCCCAGCATTTT	CASSLSKGAIQPQHF
TRBV18	.	.	TRBJ1-2	TGTGCCAGTCGAACAGACCAAATGGACATCTATGGCTACACCTTC	CASRTDQMDIYGYTF
TRBV21-1	few	.	TRBJ2-7	TGTGCCAGCAGCAAGACAGGGTCCCACTCCTACGAGCAGTACTTC	CASSKTGSHSYEQYF
TRBV12-3/TRBV12-4	few	TRBD2	TRBJ2-3	TGTGCCAGCAGTTTACGCGGCGGGAGCGTGGGCTCTAGCACAGATACGCAGTATTTT	CASSLRGGSVGSSTDTQYF
TRBV7-9	few	TRBD1	TRBJ1-1	TGTGCCAGCAGCCCCACCTACAGGGGGAACACTGAAGCTTTCTTT	CASSPTYRGNTEAFF
TRBV2	few	.	TRBJ1-5	TGTGCCAGCACCCAGGGTACGGTGGGTAATCAGCCCCAGCATTTT	CASTQGTVGNQPQHF
TRBV7-9	.	.	TRBJ2-7	TGTGCCAGCAGCTTAAAGGGATCCGCCTACGAGCAGTACTTC	CASSLKGSAYEQYF
TRBV12-3/TRBV12-4	few	.	TRBJ2-7	TGTGCCAGCAGTTTACGGGCTAGCGTTAGATCCTACGAGCAGTACTTC	CASSLRASVRSYEQYF
TRBV3-1	few	.	TRBJ2-5	TGTGCCAGCAGCCAAAAGTCACCCGGACGAGAGACCCAGTACTTC	CASSQKSPGRETQYF
TRBV6-1	.	.	TRBJ1-1	TGTGCCAGCAGGCAGGGATGGGACACTGAAGCTTTCTTT	CASRQGWDTEAFF
TRBV5-1	few	TRBD1	TRBJ2-7	TGCGCCAGCAGCTTGGCAGATTGGGACAGGATCTACGAGCAGTACTTC	CASSLADWDRIYEQYF
TRBV11-2	few	.	TRBJ1-1	TGTGCCAGCAGCTTACCGGACACTGCCACTGAAGCTTTCTTT	CASSLPDTATEAFF
TRBV18	many	TRBD1	TRBJ1-5	TGCGCCAGCAGCCCGGGACAGGGAAGTAATCAGCCCCAGCATTTT	CASSPGQGSNQPQHF
TRBV5-6	few	.	TRBJ2-7	TGTGCCAGCAGCCCATCGGGGGCTAAGCAGTACTTC	CASSPSGAKQYF
TRBV5-6	.	TRBD1	TRBJ1-1	TGTGCCAGCAGCTTGTTGGCGTTTGCAGGGGGCCGTACTGAAGCTTTCTTT	CASSLLAFAGGRTEAFF
TRBV10-3	few	.	TRBJ1-5	TGTGCCATATCCCCCACAGACGGGGATAGCAATCAGCCCCAGCATTTT	CAISPTDGDSNQPQHF
TRBV18	.	.	TRBJ2-7	TGTGCCAGCTCACCCACTAGGGAGTACGAGCAGTACTTC	CASSPTREYEQYF
TRBV2	.	TRBD1	TRBJ1-5	TGTGCCAGCAGTGTGGACAGGCTTTCCAATCAGCCCCAGCATTTT	CASSVDRLSNQPQHF
TRBV19	few	TRBD2	TRBJ2-5	TGTGCCAGTAGTCGGGGTTTGGTAGCGGGGGGTGGCGAGACCCAGTACTTC	CASSRGLVAGGGETQYF
TRBV15	.	.	TRBJ2-1	TGTGCCACCAGCAGTACTACGCACCAGTCTCCCCCGCCCTACAATGAGCAGTTCTTC	CATSSTTHQSPPPYNEQFF
TRBV7-2	few	.	TRBJ2-7	TGTGCCAGCAGCTTAATAGGGGGAGCGTACGAGCAGTACTTC	CASSLIGGAYEQYF
TRBV12-3/TRBV12-4	.	.	TRBJ1-1	TGTGCCAGCAGCCGCGATCCCGTACGACGAGCTCAGAACACTGAAGCTTTCTTT	CASSRDPVRRAQNTEAFF
TRBV6-5	.	.	TRBJ1-2	TGTGCCAGCTGGTGGGGGGGGGATGGCTACACCTTC	CASWWGGDGYTF
TRBV29-1	.	TRBD1	TRBJ2-1	TGCAGCGTTGATTCTGGGACAGTCAATGAGCAGTTCTTC	CSVDSGTVNEQFF
TRBV6-1	few	.	TRBJ1-1	TGTGCCAGCAGAGCCGGGACCGGGGTCACTGAAGCTTTCTTT	CASRAGTGVTEAFF
TRBV4-3	few	.	TRBJ2-2	TGCGCCAGCAGCCAAGCCGAAAGGGGGACCGGGGAGCTGTTTTTT	CASSQAERGTGELFF
TRBV9	.	.	TRBJ2-1	TGTGCCAGCAGCGTAGTTTCGGACTCCTACAATGAGCAGTTCTTC	CASSVVSDSYNEQFF
TRBV4-3	.	.	TRBJ1-6	TGCGCCAGCAGCCAAGATATCCAGGGAAGCTCACCCCTCCACTTT	CASSQDIQGSSPLHF
TRBV11-1	.	.	TRBJ2-7	TGTGCCAGCAGCTTAGAATCACAGGGTAACTACGAGCAGTACTTC	CASSLESQGNYEQYF
TRBV6-1	few	TRBD1	TRBJ1-2	TGTGCCAGCAGTGAAGCGGGGCAGGGGGCACGAGGCTACACCTTC	CASSEAGQGARGYTF
TRBV29-1	.	.	TRBJ1-1	TGCAGCGCCTCGAGGGGGTCGGACACTGAAGCTTTCTTT	CSASRGSDTEAFF
TRBV3-1	.	TRBD1	TRBJ1-6	TGTGCCAGCAGCGCCCGAGACAGGGGAAACTCACCCCTCCACTTT	CASSARDRGNSPLHF
TRBV6-2/TRBV6-3	few	.	TRBJ2-5	TGTGCCAGCAGTTACATTGGCAGGGACCAAGAGACCCAGTACTTC	CASSYIGRDQETQYF
TRBV30	.	.	TRBJ2-2	TGTGCCTGGAGTGTACTGGGCAGGTCCACCGGGGAGCTGTTTTTT	CAWSVLGRSTGELFF
TRBV4-1	many	.	TRBJ1-3	TGCGCCAGCAGCCAAGAAGGGAGTGGAAACACCATATATTTT	CASSQEGSGNTIYF
TRBV4-1	.	.	TRBJ1-1	TGCGCCAGCAGCCAAGAACAGACATTCCTCACTGAAGCTTTCTTT	CASSQEQTFLTEAFF